This passage covers 21 T cell receptor beta chains from one sample sequenced in a study of T cell responses to AZD1222 COVID-19 vaccine. Profiling relied on immunoSEQ multiplex PCR, and the TCRdb table lists in-frame clones only, not all of them. This table holds 110,000 or so clones, approximately 90% found once. The sequencing here drew on peripheral blood, taken 28 days after the second AZD1222 dose. The receptor source for this set is an adult who received the AZD1222 COVID-19 vaccine.

The V gene is TRBV7-8, the J gene TRBJ2-1, with D maybe TRBD2 (5 bases). The germline V and J ends were trimmed by 0 bases and 10 bases, with 10 bases remaining between them. The CDR3 loop spans 13 amino acids. Per the germline V gene, CDR1 is SGHVS and CDR2 is FQNEAQ. For the CDR3, the DNA is TGTGCCAGCAGCTTAGCGACGACGGGGGAGCAGTTCTTC. Translated, it gives CASSLATTGEQFF.

The chain has TRBV19 and TRBJ2-1; possibly TRBD2 for D (6 bases). V was shortened by 3 bases and J by 2 bases, with 11 bases between the two germline ends. The germline gives CDR1 LNHDA, CDR2 SQIVND (reference sequence). The CDR3 is made up of 15 amino acids. CDR3 nucleotide sequence: TGTGCCAGTAGTATCGCTAGCGACACCTACAATGAGCAGTTCTTC. This gives the protein CASSIASDTYNEQFF.

The chain has TRBV30 and TRBJ1-5; D is ambiguous. Per germline, CDR1 GTSNPN and CDR2 SVGIG (reference sequence). This CDR3 has 14 amino acids. With 3 bases removed from V and 1 base from J, the gap between germline ends came to 10 bases. The CDR3 loop is CAWSDGPSNQPQHF. The CDR3 DNA is TGTGCCTGGAGCGATGGACCGAGCAATCAGCCCCAGCATTTT.

This clone was seen only once. This chain links TRBV29-1 with TRBJ1-1; TRBD1 might be the D (5 bases). The CDR3 is 10 amino acids. Per germline, CDR1 SQVTM and CDR2 ANQGSEA. V was pared by 7 bases and J by 7 bases, with 10 bases between. Here the CDR3 reads CSAGGGEAFF. Written as DNA, the CDR3 is TGCAGCGCCGGGGGTGGTGAAGCTTTCTTT.

V usage is TRBV6-2 or TRBV6-3 and J usage is TRBJ1-5; D is unresolved. Germline V gene data show CDR1 as MNHEY and CDR2 as SVGEGT. This CDR3 is built from 15 residues. V was clipped by 2 bases and J by 5 bases, with 13 bases between them. CDR3 sequence (DNA): TGTGCCAGCAGTTACGTCGGGAGGCGAGATCAGCCCCAGCATTTT. This sequence encodes CASSYVGRRDQPQHF.

This clone was detected once. V gene TRBV7-6 combines with J gene TRBJ2-7; 8 bases are a match to TRBD1. The germline CDR1 and CDR2 sequences are SGHVS and FNYEAQ. Trimming took 5 bases from V and 2 from J; bases not matched to a gene: 5. This CDR3 region has 14 residues. The CDR3, as DNA: TGTGCCAGCAGCCTCAGACAGGGGCCCTACGAGCAGTACTTC. Translation gives CASSLRQGPYEQYF.

The chain employs TRBV18 and TRBJ1-2; D unresolved. The CDR3 totals 15 residues. Germline CDR1 KGHSH, CDR2 LQKENI. The V end lost 3 bases, the J end lost 4 bases, and 15 bases lay between the germline ends. The CDR3 region is CASSPSLHQAYGYTF. The CDR3 DNA follows: TGTGCCAGCTCACCGAGCCTCCATCAGGCCTATGGCTACACCTTC.

The genes are TRBV7-9 and TRBJ1-6, with a tentative D call TRBD1 (5 bases). The CDR3 totals 16 residues. Germline loops: CDR1 SEHNR, CDR2 FQNEAQ (reference sequence). With 5 bases removed from V and 1 base from J, the gap between germline ends came to 12 bases. The chain's CDR3 is CASSHSRGSYNSPLHF. CDR3 nucleotide sequence: TGTGCCAGCAGCCATTCACGGGGGTCCTATAATTCACCCCTCCACTTT.

The genes are TRBV19 and TRBJ1-2; possible D gene TRBD1, 5 bases. CDR3 length: 14 amino acids. V was shortened by 5 bases and J by 1 base, with 11 bases between the two germline ends. From germline, CDR1 is LNHDA and CDR2 SQIVND (reference sequence). CDR3 in amino acids: CASSAGTSNYGYTF. CDR3 coding DNA: TGTGCCAGTAGTGCAGGGACCAGTAACTATGGCTACACCTTC.

This clone was detected a few times. This chain links TRBV6-5 with TRBJ2-1; TRBD2 matches at 9 bases. The CDR3 length is 14 residues. Trimming took 8 bases from V and 9 from J; bases not matched to a gene: 11. In germline, CDR1 is MNHEY, CDR2 SVGAGI. DNA of the CDR3: TGTGCCAGCTACTTCGGCGGGGGGGCGGGTGAGCAGTTCTTC. It encodes CASYFGGGAGEQFF.

The genes are TRBV7-2 and TRBJ2-7; 7 bases are shared with TRBD1. Trimming took 1 base from V and 7 from J; bases not matched to a gene: 4. The CDR3 has 13 amino acids. Germline CDR1 and CDR2: SGHTA and FQGNSA. The CDR3 here is CASSLGRDREQYF. The CDR3 coding sequence is TGTGCCAGCAGCTTAGGCCGGGACAGAGAGCAGTACTTC.

The chain's CDR3 is CASSLGSQYNEQFF. DNA for the CDR3: TGTGCCAGCAGCTTGGGTTCCCAATACAATGAGCAGTTCTTC. V gene TRBV7-9 combines with J gene TRBJ2-1, with D uncertain. The V end was cut by 3 bases, the J end by 4 bases, with 10 bases between. Germline V gene data show CDR1 as SEHNR and CDR2 as FQNEAQ (reference sequence). The CDR3 runs to 14 residues.

CDR3 loop: CASRLTGANEKLFF. CDR3 sequence (DNA): TGTGCCAGCAGATTGACAGGGGCTAATGAAAAACTGTTTTTT. The J gene is TRBJ1-4, the V gene TRBV6-5, with 8 bases matching TRBD1. Per germline, CDR1 MNHEY and CDR2 SVGAGI. The junction had 3 bases not matched to a gene; V was cut back by 6 bases and J by 3 bases. The CDR3 runs to 14 residues.

The chain recombines TRBV4-1 with TRBJ2-2; the match to TRBD2 covers 9 bases. Germline values: CDR1 MGHRA, CDR2 YSYEKL. The CDR3 totals 17 residues. With V trimmed by 2 bases and J by 6 bases, 10 bases remained unmatched. The DNA of the CDR3 is TGCGCCAGCAGCCAACCCTCGGGACTAGCTCAACCCGGGGAGCTGTTTTTT. Amino acids: CASSQPSGLAQPGELFF.

CDR3 bases: TGTGCCAGCAGCTTTCAGGGGGCGCTGGGCTACACCTTC. Encoded protein: CASSFQGALGYTF. V and J are TRBV5-4 and TRBJ1-2, with TRBD1 identical over 8 bases. The CDR3 is made up of 13 amino acids. The trim removed 2 bases at V and 8 bases at J, leaving 5 bases unmatched. Germline loops: CDR1 SGHNT, CDR2 YYREEE (reference sequence).

The chain recombines TRBV4-1 with TRBJ1-5, with a possible D match to TRBD1 (5 bases). The V gene's germline CDR1 is MGHRA and CDR2 YSYEKL. Trimming shortened V by 4 bases and J by 4 bases, and 14 bases separated the two germline ends. This CDR3 comprises 15 residues. The CDR3 here is CASSRASGANQPQHF. The CDR3 bases are TGCGCCAGCAGCCGCGCATCCGGGGCTAATCAGCCCCAGCATTTT.

The rearrangement uses TRBV5-1 and TRBJ2-7, with D possibly being TRBD2 (6 bases). Germline assignment: CDR1 SGHRS and CDR2 YFSETQ. The V end was cut by 4 bases, the J end by 3 bases, with 17 bases between. This CDR3 is built from 15 residues. For the CDR3, the DNA is TGCGCCAGCAGCCCGGGGGATCGGCGGGACTACGAGCAGTACTTC. Translation: CASSPGDRRDYEQYF.

V is TRBV25-1 and J is TRBJ2-5; D is possibly TRBD1 (6 bases). Germline CDR1 reads MGHDK; CDR2 reads SYGVNS. The CDR3 has 16 residues. Trimming left V 4 bases short and J 3 bases short, with 18 bases between. CDR3: CASSVYRDIRKETQYF. CDR3 DNA sequence: TGTGCCAGCAGTGTATACAGGGATATAAGAAAAGAGACCCAGTACTTC.

V gene TRBV6-4 combines with J gene TRBJ2-1; 7 bases fit TRBD1. V was clipped by 2 bases and J by 6 bases; unmatched bases: 1. The CDR3 has 13 residues. From germline, CDR1 is MRHNA and CDR2 SNTAGT. CDR3 sequence reads: CASSDRDSNEQFF. The DNA of the CDR3 is TGTGCCAGCAGTGACCGGGACAGCAATGAGCAGTTCTTC.

This clone was counted once. This chain joins TRBV6-1 and TRBJ1-1, with D unresolved. Trimming took 3 bases from V and 4 from J, leaving 12 bases between them. This CDR3 spans 14 amino acids. The germline gives CDR1 MNHNS, CDR2 SASEGT. The CDR3 sequence is CASSDSPGLTEAFF. The CDR3 coding sequence is TGTGCCAGCAGTGATTCACCGGGCCTCACTGAAGCTTTCTTT.

The rearrangement joins TRBV15 to TRBJ2-7; 9 positions match TRBD1. The CDR3 runs 13 residues. Trimming removed 1 base from V and 6 bases from J; junction bases left unmatched: 1. The germline CDR1 and CDR2 sequences are LNHNV and YYDKDF (reference sequence). CDR3 DNA: TGTGCCACCAGCAGAGTGGGACAGGGCGAGCAGTACTTC. It specifies CATSRVGQGEQYF.